The rows below give T cell receptor beta chains drawn from one sample of a study of technical replicates of blood from a handful of donors. The assay was immunoSEQ multiplex PCR, and TCRdb's table has in-frame clones only and misses some. In the table there are tens of thousands of clones, 95% of which are singletons. The sequencing input was T cells isolated from PBMCs. Source of these receptors: a human donor in good health. CDR3s include the opening cysteine and the closing phenylalanine or tryptophan. A D gene is named only where the DNA matches it firmly. Where a row states a size, it is once, few, many or the class of an expanded clone; other rows omit it.

d_gene: TRBD1; j_gene: TRBJ2-1; abundance: NA; v_gene: TRBV19; CDR3nt: TGTGCCAGTAGTATAGTTTGGGGGGACAGGGGGCTTACGAATGAGCAGTTCTTC; CDR3aa: CASSIVWGDRGLTNEQFF
d_gene: TRBD1; j_gene: TRBJ1-5; abundance: NA; v_gene: TRBV5-1; CDR3nt: TGCGCCAGCAGCTTGGGGACAGGGAATAGCAATCAGCCCCAGCATTTT; CDR3aa: CASSLGTGNSNQPQHF
d_gene: NA; j_gene: TRBJ2-3; abundance: NA; v_gene: TRBV18; CDR3nt: TGTGCCAGCTCATCCGAGACCCCGGGTACGCAGTATTTT; CDR3aa: CASSSETPGTQYF
d_gene: TRBD2; j_gene: TRBJ2-7; abundance: NA; v_gene: TRBV2; CDR3nt: TGTGCCAGCACCCTTGGACTAGCGGGATCCACCTACGAGCAGTACTTC; CDR3aa: CASTLGLAGSTYEQYF
d_gene: NA; j_gene: TRBJ2-2; abundance: NA; v_gene: TRBV6-6; CDR3nt: TGTGCCAGCAGTTCAGGGGCCAGGGAGCTGTTTTTT; CDR3aa: CASSSGARELFF
d_gene: NA; j_gene: TRBJ2-1; abundance: once; v_gene: TRBV19; CDR3nt: TGTGCCAGTAGTCCGGGGACATACAATGAGCAGTTCTTC; CDR3aa: CASSPGTYNEQFF
d_gene: TRBD1; j_gene: TRBJ1-4; abundance: NA; v_gene: TRBV9; CDR3nt: TGTGCCAGCAGCCCAACAGGGGGGGTCTACGAAAAACTGTTTTTT; CDR3aa: CASSPTGGVYEKLFF
d_gene: NA; j_gene: TRBJ1-2; abundance: NA; v_gene: TRBV25-1; CDR3nt: TGTGCCAGCACGGGGGGAAACAACTATGGCTACACCTTC; CDR3aa: CASTGGNNYGYTF
d_gene: TRBD2; j_gene: TRBJ2-1; abundance: NA; v_gene: TRBV18; CDR3nt: TGTGCCAGCTCACCGACGGCTGCAGGGCCCTTGGGGGGGATAGCGGGAGTCTACAATGAGCAGTTCTTC; CDR3aa: CASSPTAAGPLGGIAGVYNEQFF
d_gene: NA; j_gene: TRBJ2-7; abundance: NA; v_gene: TRBV7-9; CDR3nt: TGTGCCAGCAGCCCGGGGTACGAGCAGTACTTC; CDR3aa: CASSPGYEQYF
d_gene: NA; j_gene: TRBJ2-2; abundance: NA; v_gene: TRBV28; CDR3nt: TGTGCCATTTTATCCTTCAGGGGGGCGAACACCGGGGAGCTGTTTTTT; CDR3aa: CAILSFRGANTGELFF